In its sample, the clone carrying this T cell receptor beta chain was seen many times. As yet, its antigen is unknown. The entry originates in a study of human T cells and chemical hapten exposure. Study findings and constraints: Compared with pre-sensitization or healthy control sets, expanded TCRs clustered more. The number of TCRs above 1 in 1000 frequency did not change after DPC sensitization. Counts of expanded TCRs at PT1 were positively correlated with patch test score.

TCRdb processed the RACE reads anew with MiXCR; each CDR3 protein has one entry. The table has about 51,000 distinct CDR3 sequences, around 9.4% seen once. Specified time point: pre-sensitization, week 0. Treatment in this sample: therapeutic diphenylcyclopropenone sensitization with weekly scalp DPC. V lost 5 bases, J lost 1 base, and 12 bases stayed unmatched. This CDR3 has 17 residues. This TCR was sampled from a woman in her thirties or forties with alopecia areata. Some clones in this sample may be carry-over from other donors' samples. This chain connects TRBV12-3 or TRBV12-4 to TRBJ2-3; 7 bases agree with TRBD2. Sample: whole blood, taken in connection with sensitization to the hapten diphenylcyclopropenone (DPC). In DNA, the CDR3 is TGTGCCAGCAGTCCCCCCAAAGCGGGGCCCCGCACAGATACGCAGTATTTT. The encoded protein is CASSPPKAGPRTDTQYF.